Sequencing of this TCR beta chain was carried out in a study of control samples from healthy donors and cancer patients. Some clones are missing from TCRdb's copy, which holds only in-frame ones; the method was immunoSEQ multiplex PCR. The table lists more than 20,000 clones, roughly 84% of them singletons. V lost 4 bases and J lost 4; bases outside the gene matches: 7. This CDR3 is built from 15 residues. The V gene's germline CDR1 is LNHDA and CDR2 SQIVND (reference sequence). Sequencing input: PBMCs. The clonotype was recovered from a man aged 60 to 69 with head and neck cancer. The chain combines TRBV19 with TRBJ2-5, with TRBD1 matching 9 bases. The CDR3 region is CASSTPGTGRETQYF. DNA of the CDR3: TGTGCCAGTAGTACCCCCGGGACAGGGCGAGAGACCCAGTACTTC.